This T cell receptor (beta chain) was obtained from a study of cytomegalovirus exposure and HLA in healthy donors. Findings and limits, study-wide: For cytomegalovirus status, the classifier reportedly gave diagnoses with high specificity and sensitivity. The availability of immune exposure information extended only to CMV serostatus. In most subjects, TCR beta sequences reportedly gave accurate predictions of HLA-A and HLA-B alleles. V- and J-gene trimming of TCR beta was linked (in a later analysis) to a missense DCLRE1C variant.

This PCR relied on a set of 60 Vbeta primers and 13 Jbeta primers. Assay used: immunoSEQ multiplex PCR; TCRdb lists only in-frame clones, some missing. Among approximately 190,000 clones, about nine tenths were seen once, and the ten largest hold around 0.99%. Notes on this clone: Its cognate antigen is unknown.

J lost 7 bases, V lost 6 bases, and 7 bases had no gene match. Germline CDR1 is ENHRY and CDR2 is SYGVKD. This CDR3 comprises 14 residues. The source is a boy between 2 and 10 years old in good health and CMV-seronegative. Specimen: PBMCs. V and J are TRBV10-3 and TRBJ2-1, with 9 bases aligning to TRBD1. Written as DNA, the CDR3 is TGTGCCATCAGGGAACAGGGGGCAAGGAATGAGCAGTTCTTC. Protein sequence: CAIREQGARNEQFF.